This TCR beta chain stems from a study of blood T cell repertoires in COVID-19. The overall study: T cells, B-cell-depleted T cells, or PBMCs provided the cDNA or gDNA that served as material.

The authors' processing: Amplification of reference gene primers was used by the study to estimate nucleated cell counts. The table came from immunoSEQ multiplex PCR; TCRdb's copy has only in-frame clones and leaves some out. The DNA was the basis for D and trimming; V, J and clone size are from that table. The table has around 88,000 clones, approximately 81% seen once; the top ten hold about 4.5%. V lost 0 bases, J lost 15 bases, and 8 bases stayed unmatched. This CDR3 has 13 amino acids. In germline, CDR1 is MNHEY, CDR2 SVGEGT. The TCR comes from a man aged 60 to 69 with acute or convalescent COVID-19. Sequencing used peripheral blood. This chain joins TRBV6-2 or TRBV6-3 and TRBJ2-1; 7 nucleotides line up with TRBD1. The chain's CDR3 is CASSYSPGQRLFF. In DNA form, the CDR3 reads TGTGCCAGCAGTTACTCTCCGGGACAGAGACTGTTCTTC.